Listed below are T cell receptor beta chains from one sample, sequenced in a study of T-cell memory formation after mild COVID-19. In TCRdb, the 5' RACE reads were re-called with MiXCR into one record per CDR3 protein. This table holds roughly 300,000 distinct CDR3 sequences, under 8.5% found once. Input material: PBMCs or a T cell subset sorted from them (not recorded which). These receptors were obtained from a man aged 18 to 35 who had mild COVID-19 (a few samples of this study predate the infection). Cell type and time point are not known. Both conserved end residues are part of each CDR3. The D gene is left open where the match is weak. Some rows mark clone size as missing; the rest say once, few, many or name a class of expanded clone.

>NA|TRBJ1-1|TRBV2|NA
TGTGCCAGCAGGGCACAGGGCAAGGGTGAAGCTTTCTTT
CASRAQGKGEAFF
>few|TRBJ2-2|TRBV6-6|NA
TGTGCCAGTTATGGGCTGAACACCGGGGAGCTGTTTTTT
CASYGLNTGELFF
>few|TRBJ2-1|TRBV20-1|NA
TGCAGTGCTAGAGATTTGTCGGGCGCCTACAATGAGCAGTTCTTC
CSARDLSGAYNEQFF
>few|TRBJ1-2|TRBV6-1|NA
TGTGCCAGCAGTGAAGATGGTACCACTTTCTATGGCTACACCTTC
CASSEDGTTFYGYTF
>few|TRBJ2-2|TRBV14|TRBD2
TGTGCCAGCAGCAAACGGGGAGCGGGGGCAACCGGGGAGCTGTTTTTT
CASSKRGAGATGELFF
>few|TRBJ1-5|TRBV18|NA
TGTGCCAGCTCACGGGGGGTCCAGGCTAGCAATCAGCCCCAGCATTTT
CASSRGVQASNQPQHF
>few|TRBJ2-5|TRBV4-1|TRBD1
TGCGCCAGCAGCCAAGTGTGGGACAGGGAAGAGACCCAGTACTTC
CASSQVWDREETQYF
>few|TRBJ2-2|TRBV29-1|NA
TGCAGCGTTCCGAGTAGGAACACCGGGGAGCTGTTTTTT
CSVPSRNTGELFF
>NA|TRBJ1-2|TRBV13|NA
TGTGCCAGCAGCATCCTTCTGGGGTTGAAGGGCTACACCTTC
CASSILLGLKGYTF
>NA|TRBJ2-1|TRBV10-3|NA
TGTGCCATCAGGGACGGGGGAAACTACAATGAGCAGTTCTTC
CAIRDGGNYNEQFF
>many|TRBJ2-6|TRBV6-5|NA
TGTGCCAGCAGTTACTCCGGCTCTGGGGCCAACGTCCTGACTTTC
CASSYSGSGANVLTF
>many|TRBJ2-1|TRBV5-1|NA
TGCGCCAGCAGCTTGGCCATGGTTAATGAGCAGTTCTTC
CASSLAMVNEQFF
>few|TRBJ1-2|TRBV28|NA
TGTGCCAGCATTCAGAGGCACAGGGCTTACTATGGCTACACCTTC
CASIQRHRAYYGYTF
>many|TRBJ2-5|TRBV29-1|NA
TGCGGCGCTACTCCCAGCCAGACCCAGTACTTC
CGATPSQTQYF
>few|TRBJ2-3|TRBV12-3/TRBV12-4|TRBD2
TGTGCCAGCAGCGATGGACTAGCGGAGAGCACAGATACGCAGTATTTT
CASSDGLAESTDTQYF
>many|TRBJ2-1|TRBV7-9|TRBD2
TGTGCCAGCAGCTTAGCTCTAGCGGGGTCCTACAATGAGCAGTTCTTC
CASSLALAGSYNEQFF
>few|TRBJ2-1|TRBV20-1|NA
TGCAGTGCTACCAGGGACCCCTACAATGAGCAGTTCTTC
CSATRDPYNEQFF
>few|TRBJ2-2|TRBV4-1|TRBD1
TGCGCCAGCAGCCAAGACCCCTTCGGACAGGGGGCTGGCGGGGAGCTGTTTTTT
CASSQDPFGQGAGGELFF
>NA|TRBJ1-4|TRBV4-3|NA
TGCGCCAGCAGCCAAGGTTTTCCGGGAAAAAATGAAAAACTGTTTTTT
CASSQGFPGKNEKLFF
>NA|TRBJ1-1|TRBV5-1|NA
TGCGCCAGCAGCGCTGCGGGACACGGGAACACTGAAGCTTTCTTT
CASSAAGHGNTEAFF
>many|TRBJ2-7|TRBV7-2|NA
TGTGCCAGCAGCTTAGCGCTCAACGAGCAGTACTTC
CASSLALNEQYF
>few|TRBJ1-2|TRBV7-2|NA
TGTGCCAGCACCTTAGAGGCCTGGACTTACTATGGCTACACCTTC
CASTLEAWTYYGYTF
>few|TRBJ2-2|TRBV4-3|TRBD1
TGCGCCAGCAGCCAACTGGACAGGGCTACCGGGGAGCTGTTTTTT
CASSQLDRATGELFF
>few|TRBJ1-2|TRBV9|NA
TGTGCCAGCAAGGACAGCGGACGAAACGGCTACACCTTC
CASKDSGRNGYTF
>NA|TRBJ1-1|TRBV20-1|NA
TGCAGTGGAGAACAAGGTTCGGGGACTGAAGCTTTCTTT
CSGEQGSGTEAFF
>NA|TRBJ2-3|TRBV6-5|TRBD2
TGTGCCAGCAGACTCGGACTAGCGGGGGCCGCAGGCAAGGAGTGGGATACGCAGTATTTT
CASRLGLAGAAGKEWDTQYF
>NA|TRBJ2-1|TRBV12-3/TRBV12-4|TRBD1
TGTGCCAGCGGCGCGCGGGACAGGGAATTACACAATGAGCAGTTCTTC
CASGARDRELHNEQFF
>NA|TRBJ2-3|TRBV7-9|TRBD2
TGTGCCAGCAGCCACGGGACTAGCGCAACAGATACGCAGTATTTT
CASSHGTSATDTQYF
>few|TRBJ2-5|TRBV29-1|TRBD2
TGCAGCGTCACTGGAGCGGGGGACCAAGAGACCCAGTACTTC
CSVTGAGDQETQYF
>many|TRBJ1-5|TRBV12-3/TRBV12-4|TRBD1
TGTGCCAGCAGTCCCCGGAGAGGGGGCTTTAGCAATCAGCCCCAGCATTTT
CASSPRRGGFSNQPQHF
>many|TRBJ2-2|TRBV11-2|NA
TGTGCCATCGGGGGAGGAACCGGGGAGCTGTTTTTT
CAIGGGTGELFF
>NA|TRBJ1-1|TRBV6-2/TRBV6-3|NA
TGTGCCAGCAGTTCCCGGGGGTCGTTTCTGAACACTGAAGCTTTCTTT
CASSSRGSFLNTEAFF
>many|TRBJ1-3|TRBV3-1|NA
TGTGCCAGCAGCCCGGGGAGCTCTGGAAACACCATATATTTT
CASSPGSSGNTIYF
>many|TRBJ2-1|TRBV6-5|TRBD2
TGTGCCAGCACCTCGACTAGCGGGGGGCGGAATGAGCAGTTCTTC
CASTSTSGGRNEQFF
>NA|TRBJ1-2|TRBV24-1|TRBD1
TGTGCCACCAGCGGAACCGGGACAGGGGACTATGGCTACACCTTC
CATSGTGTGDYGYTF
>few|TRBJ1-4|TRBV4-1|NA
TGCGCCAGCAGCCAAGAGGGGGACGGCAATTCAAATGAAAAACTGTTTTTT
CASSQEGDGNSNEKLFF
>NA|TRBJ2-3|TRBV20-1|NA
TGCAGTGTCCCACTGGGAGATACGCAGTATTTT
CSVPLGDTQYF
>few|TRBJ1-2|TRBV5-1|TRBD1
TGCGCCAGCAGCCCACGGACAGGGGATGGCTACACCTTC
CASSPRTGDGYTF
>NA|TRBJ1-2|TRBV28|NA
TGTGCCAGCAGGGCAACCGGGGAGGGCTATGGCTACACCTTC
CASRATGEGYGYTF
>many|TRBJ1-6|TRBV7-9|NA
TGTGCCAGCAGCTTAGCGTCGGGAGGGTCAGAACCCCTCCACTTT
CASSLASGGSEPLHF